One sample yielded the 10 T cell receptor beta chains listed below, sequenced in a study of regulatory T cells in long-lasting Graves disease. The time point: persistent/refractory GD, antithyroid drugs over 5 years with positive TRAb. PBMCs provided the RNA from which the TCR library was made. Arm-PCR of CDR3 regions and iRepertoire HTBI primers were the basis on which TCR beta libraries were built. Via MiXCR, TCRdb re-called the multiplex PCR reads, giving one row per CDR3 protein. Counted here are 250,000 to 300,000 distinct CDR3 sequences, 22% occurring once; the ten biggest clones make up roughly 50%. The sequenced sample was peripheral blood mononuclear cells (PBMCs), obtained when the disease was refractory, from a patient treated with antithyroid drugs. The receptors originated from a female donor with Graves disease.

The chain is built from TRBV3-1 and TRBJ2-1; maybe TRBD2 (6 bases). Germline V gene sequence: CDR1 LGHDT, CDR2 YNNKEL (reference sequence). V shed 4 bases and J shed 8 bases, with 12 bases lying between them. The CDR3 is made up of 13 amino acids. CDR3 sequence reads: CASSPLSGHEQFF. The CDR3 DNA reads TGTGCCAGCAGCCCACTTAGCGGCCATGAGCAGTTCTTC.

The chain carries TRBV12-3 or TRBV12-4 and TRBJ1-5; no firm D call. The V and J ends lost 0 bases and 14 bases respectively, with 11 bases between them. The CDR3 has 12 residues. CDR3 protein: CASSLARTSKHF. Written as DNA, the CDR3 is TGTGCCAGCAGTTTAGCGCGGACCTCAAAGCATTTT.

The rearrangement joins TRBV27 to TRBJ1-6; the match to TRBD1 covers 8 bases. The CDR3 consists of 15 residues. The V segment lost 6 bases and the J segment 8 bases; nucleotides outside the gene matches: 9. Germline CDR1 is MNHEY and CDR2 is SMNVEV (reference sequence). The chain's CDR3 is CASSSDRDLDSPLHF. In DNA, the CDR3 is TGTGCCAGCAGCTCGGACAGGGACCTTGATTCACCCCTCCACTTT.

The J gene is TRBJ1-5, the V gene TRBV30; 10 bases are a match to TRBD1. Germline CDR1 is GTSNPN and CDR2 is SVGIG (reference sequence). The CDR3 covers 14 residues. J lost 5 bases, V lost 5 bases, and 6 bases had no gene match. The CDR3 spells CAWADRGAYQPQHF. CDR3 bases: TGTGCCTGGGCGGACAGGGGGGCTTATCAGCCCCAGCATTTT.

V and J are TRBV6-1 and TRBJ2-1; D is perhaps TRBD2 (6 bases). CDR3 length: 16 residues. Germline V gene sequence: CDR1 MNHNS, CDR2 SASEGT. V gave up 6 bases and J gave up 5 bases, with 20 bases separating them. CDR3 loop: CASSPTRLVGDNEQFF. CDR3 DNA sequence: TGTGCCAGCAGCCCAACCCGACTAGTCGGAGACAATGAGCAGTTCTTC.

In its sample, this clonotype was seen many times. The rearrangement links TRBV7-9 to TRBJ1-1, with 7 nucleotides matching TRBD1. The CDR3 spans 14 residues. Germline CDR1 SEHNR, CDR2 FQNEAQ (reference sequence). Trimming removed 5 bases from V and 6 bases from J; junction bases left unmatched: 9. The CDR3 DNA reads as TGTGCCAGCAGCCGAGGACAGGAGGTAGCTGAAGCTTTCTTT. Protein product: CASSRGQEVAEAFF.

This clonotype was seen only a few times. V gene TRBV7-9 combines with J gene TRBJ1-2; D not certain. Germline lookup yields CDR1 SEHNR and CDR2 FQNEAQ (reference sequence). CDR3 length: 15 residues. V gave up 5 bases and J gave up 0 bases, with 13 bases separating them. CDR3 in amino acids: CASSLQDAANYGYTF. The CDR3 bases are TGTGCCAGCAGCCTTCAGGACGCGGCTAACTATGGCTACACCTTC.

This chain connects TRBV27 to TRBJ2-2; TRBD1 might be the D (5 bases). This CDR3 region has 14 residues. Per germline, CDR1 MNHEY and CDR2 SMNVEV (reference sequence). Trimming took 8 bases from V and 4 from J, leaving 14 bases between them. The CDR3 protein is CASSIGVGTGELFF. The CDR3 nucleotides are TGTGCCAGCTCTATAGGGGTGGGCACCGGGGAGCTGTTTTTT.

The genes are TRBV15 and TRBJ2-5, with D possibly TRBD2 on 5 matching bases. CDR1 and CDR2 from the germline V gene are LNHNV and YYDKDF (reference sequence). The CDR3 length is 15 residues. V lost 3 bases and J lost 4, with 15 bases in between. DNA for the CDR3: TGTGCCACCAGCAGCCCGGGGTTGTCGGGAGAGACCCAGTACTTC. It translates to CATSSPGLSGETQYF.

This clonotype occurred many times. V usage is TRBV9 and J usage is TRBJ1-1; D call uncertain. Trimming cost V 4 bases and J 2 bases, with 9 bases left between them. Germline V gene lookup returns CDR1 SGDLS and CDR2 YYNGEE. The CDR3 extends over 13 amino acids. The CDR3 is CASSPGDNTEAFF. Here the CDR3 DNA reads TGTGCCAGCAGCCCGGGAGATAACACTGAAGCTTTCTTT.